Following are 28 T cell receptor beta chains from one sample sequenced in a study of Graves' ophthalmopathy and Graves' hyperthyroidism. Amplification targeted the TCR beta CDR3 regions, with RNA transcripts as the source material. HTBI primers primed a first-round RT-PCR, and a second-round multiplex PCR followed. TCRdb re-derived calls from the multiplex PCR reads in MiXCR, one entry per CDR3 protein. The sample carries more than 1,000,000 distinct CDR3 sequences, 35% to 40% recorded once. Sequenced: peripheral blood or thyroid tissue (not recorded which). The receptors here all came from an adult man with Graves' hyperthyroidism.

This CDR3 is CASSQDLASSGGGRTGELFF. CDR3 DNA sequence: TGTGCCAGCAGCCAAGATCTAGCCTCTAGCGGGGGTGGTCGGACCGGGGAGCTGTTTTTT. This sequence joins TRBV2 and TRBJ2-2; TRBD2 matches 10 bases. There are 20 residues in the CDR3. Germline lookup yields CDR1 SNHLY and CDR2 FYNNEI. With 6 bases clipped from V and 5 bases from J, the junction kept 21 bases outside the gene matches.

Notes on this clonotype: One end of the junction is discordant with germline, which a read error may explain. CDR3 nucleotide sequence: TGTGCCAGCAGCACACTGGACAGGGGGTTGGGGCAGCCCCAGCATTTT. It codes for CASSTLDRGLGQPQHF. The rearrangement joins TRBV5-1 to TRBJ1-5; 10 bases are shared with TRBD1. The germline V gene encodes CDR1 SGHRS and CDR2 YFSETQ. The CDR3 has 16 amino acids.

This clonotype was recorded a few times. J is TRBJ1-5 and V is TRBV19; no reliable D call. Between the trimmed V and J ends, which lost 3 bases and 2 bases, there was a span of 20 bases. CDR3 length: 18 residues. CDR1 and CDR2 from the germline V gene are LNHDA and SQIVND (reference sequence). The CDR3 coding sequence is TGTGCCAGTAGTATGTGGAGTGTGCATAGTTCGCGCAATCAGCCCCAGCATTTT. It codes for CASSMWSVHSSRNQPQHF.

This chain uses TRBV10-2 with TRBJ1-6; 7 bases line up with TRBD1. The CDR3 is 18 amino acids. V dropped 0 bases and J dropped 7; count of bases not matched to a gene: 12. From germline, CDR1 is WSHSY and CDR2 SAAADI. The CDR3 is CASSESKSRGRGNSPLHF. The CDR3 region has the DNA TGCGCCAGCAGTGAGTCGAAGTCGCGGGGCAGGGGGAATTCACCCCTCCACTTT.

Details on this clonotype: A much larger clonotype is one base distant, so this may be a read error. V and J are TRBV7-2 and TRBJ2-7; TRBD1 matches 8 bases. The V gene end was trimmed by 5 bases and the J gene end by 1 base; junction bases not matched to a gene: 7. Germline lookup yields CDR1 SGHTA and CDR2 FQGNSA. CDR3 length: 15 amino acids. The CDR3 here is CASSHRNRGSYEQYF. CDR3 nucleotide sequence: TGTGCCAGCAGCCACCGGAACAGGGGGTCCTACGAGCAGTACTTC.

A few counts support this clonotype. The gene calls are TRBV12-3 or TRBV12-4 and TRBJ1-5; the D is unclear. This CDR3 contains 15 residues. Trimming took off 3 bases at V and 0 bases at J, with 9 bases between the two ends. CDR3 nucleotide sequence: TGTGCCAGCAGTTTGGGCCGATTTAGCAATCAGCCCCAGCATTTT. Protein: CASSLGRFSNQPQHF.

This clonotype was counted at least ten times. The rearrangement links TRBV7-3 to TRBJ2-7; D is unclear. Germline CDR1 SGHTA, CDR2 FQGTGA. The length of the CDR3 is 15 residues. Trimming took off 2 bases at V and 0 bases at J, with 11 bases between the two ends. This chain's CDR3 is CASSLHSQNSYEQYF. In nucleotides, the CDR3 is TGTGCCAGCAGCTTACATTCCCAGAACTCCTACGAGCAGTACTTC.

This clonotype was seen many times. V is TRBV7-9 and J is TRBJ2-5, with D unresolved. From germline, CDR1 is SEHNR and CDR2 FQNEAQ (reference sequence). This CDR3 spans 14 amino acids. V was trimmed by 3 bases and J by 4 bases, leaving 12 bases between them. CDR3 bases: TGTGCCAGCAGCTTTTGGGCGTCAGGAGAGACCCAGTACTTC. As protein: CASSFWASGETQYF.

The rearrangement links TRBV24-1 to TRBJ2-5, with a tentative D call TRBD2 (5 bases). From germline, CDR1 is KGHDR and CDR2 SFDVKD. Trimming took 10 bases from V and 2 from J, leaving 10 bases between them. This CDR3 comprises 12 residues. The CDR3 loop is CATGARQETQYF. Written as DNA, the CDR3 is TGTGCCACGGGAGCGAGGCAAGAGACCCAGTACTTC.

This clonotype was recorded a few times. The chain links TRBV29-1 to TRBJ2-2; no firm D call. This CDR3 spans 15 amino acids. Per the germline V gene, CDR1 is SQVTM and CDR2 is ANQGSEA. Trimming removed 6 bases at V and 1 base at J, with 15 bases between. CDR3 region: CSVIPGSLNTGELFF. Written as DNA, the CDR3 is TGCAGCGTGATCCCTGGCAGCCTGAACACCGGGGAGCTGTTTTTT.

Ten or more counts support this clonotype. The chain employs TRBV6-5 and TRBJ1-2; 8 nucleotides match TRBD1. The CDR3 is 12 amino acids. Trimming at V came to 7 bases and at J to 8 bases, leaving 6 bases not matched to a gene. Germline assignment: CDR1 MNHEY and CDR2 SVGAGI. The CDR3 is CASNPGGRGYTF. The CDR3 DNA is TGTGCCAGCAATCCAGGGGGCCGGGGCTACACCTTC.

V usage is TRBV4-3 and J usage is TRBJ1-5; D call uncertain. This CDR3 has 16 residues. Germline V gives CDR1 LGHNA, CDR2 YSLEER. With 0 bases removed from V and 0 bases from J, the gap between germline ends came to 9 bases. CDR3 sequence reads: CASSQDPGYSNQPQHF. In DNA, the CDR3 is TGCGCCAGCAGCCAAGATCCCGGATATAGCAATCAGCCCCAGCATTTT.

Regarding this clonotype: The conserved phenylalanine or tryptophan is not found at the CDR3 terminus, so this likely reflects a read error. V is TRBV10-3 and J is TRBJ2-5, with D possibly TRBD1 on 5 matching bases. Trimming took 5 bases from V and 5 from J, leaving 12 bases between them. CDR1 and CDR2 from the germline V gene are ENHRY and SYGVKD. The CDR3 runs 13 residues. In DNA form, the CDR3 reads TGTGCCATCAGTTTCGGCAGGGTGGAGACCCAGTACCTC. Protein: CAISFGRVETQYL.

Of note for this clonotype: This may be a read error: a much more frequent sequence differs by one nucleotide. DNA for the CDR3: TGTGCCAGCAGCTTAGGGACTAGCGGGAGCCGGGGCCCCCGAGAGACCCAGTACTTC. Translated: CASSLGTSGSRGPRETQYF. The rearrangement uses TRBV7-2 and TRBJ2-5; 13 bases align to TRBD2. Trimming took 1 base from V and 4 from J; bases not matched to a gene: 12. The V gene's germline CDR1 is SGHTA and CDR2 FQGNSA. This CDR3 comprises 19 residues.

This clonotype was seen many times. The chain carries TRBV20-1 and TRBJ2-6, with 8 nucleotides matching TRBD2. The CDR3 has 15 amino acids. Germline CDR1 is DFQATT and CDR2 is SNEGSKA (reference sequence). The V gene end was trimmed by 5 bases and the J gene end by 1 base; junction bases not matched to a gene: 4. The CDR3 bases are TGCAGTGCTCCCCGGGGGGGGTCTGGGGCCAACGTCCTGACTTTC. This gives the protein CSAPRGGSGANVLTF.

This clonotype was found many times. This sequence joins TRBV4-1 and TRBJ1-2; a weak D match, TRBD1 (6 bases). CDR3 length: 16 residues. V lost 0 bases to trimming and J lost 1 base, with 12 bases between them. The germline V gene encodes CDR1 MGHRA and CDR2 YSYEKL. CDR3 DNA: TGCGCCAGCAGCCAAGAGACACAGGGAATTAACTATGGCTACACCTTC. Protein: CASSQETQGINYGYTF.

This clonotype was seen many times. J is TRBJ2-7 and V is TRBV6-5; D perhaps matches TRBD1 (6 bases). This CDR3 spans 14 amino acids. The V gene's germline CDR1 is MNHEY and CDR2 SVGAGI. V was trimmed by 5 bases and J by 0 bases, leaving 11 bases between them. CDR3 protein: CASSPRTDSYEQYF. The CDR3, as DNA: TGTGCCAGCAGTCCTAGGACAGACTCCTACGAGCAGTACTTC.

In nucleotides, the CDR3 is TGTGCCACCAGCAGAGTTAGGGGTTTCGAGCAGTACTTC. This encodes CATSRVRGFEQYF. The genes are TRBV15 and TRBJ2-7; perhaps TRBD1 as D (5 bases). The germline V gene encodes CDR1 LNHNV and CDR2 YYDKDF (reference sequence). The CDR3 spans 13 residues. V lost 1 base and J 6 bases, leaving 10 bases between the germline ends.

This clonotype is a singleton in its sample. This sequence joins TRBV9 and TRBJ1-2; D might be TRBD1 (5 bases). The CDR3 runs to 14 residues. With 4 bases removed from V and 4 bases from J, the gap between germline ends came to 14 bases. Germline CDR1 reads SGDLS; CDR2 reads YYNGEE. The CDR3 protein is CASSQGGDSYGYTF. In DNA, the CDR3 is TGTGCCAGCAGCCAAGGAGGAGACAGCTATGGCTACACCTTC. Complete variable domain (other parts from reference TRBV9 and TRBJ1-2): DSGVTQTPKHLITATGQRVTLRCSPRSGDLSVYWYQQSLDQGLQFLIQYYNGEERAKGNILERFSAQQFPDLHSELNLSSLELGDSALYFCASSQGGDSYGYTFGSGTRLTVV.

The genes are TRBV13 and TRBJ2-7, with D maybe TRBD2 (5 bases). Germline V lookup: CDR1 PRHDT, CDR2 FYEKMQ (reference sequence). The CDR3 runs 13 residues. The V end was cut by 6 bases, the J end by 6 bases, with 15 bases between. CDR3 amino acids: CASSRKPEGEQYF. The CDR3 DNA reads TGTGCCAGCAGTAGAAAACCCGAGGGCGAGCAGTACTTC.

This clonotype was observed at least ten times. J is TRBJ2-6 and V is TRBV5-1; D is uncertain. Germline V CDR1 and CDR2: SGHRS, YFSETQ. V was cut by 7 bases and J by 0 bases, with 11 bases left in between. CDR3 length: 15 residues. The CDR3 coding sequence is TGCGCCAGCCAACGAAGTCTCTCTGGGGCCAACGTCCTGACTTTC. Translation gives CASQRSLSGANVLTF.

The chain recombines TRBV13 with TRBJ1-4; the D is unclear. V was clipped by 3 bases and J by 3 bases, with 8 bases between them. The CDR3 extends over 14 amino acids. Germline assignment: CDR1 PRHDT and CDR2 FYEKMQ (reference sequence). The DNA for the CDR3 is TGTGCCAGCAGCTTGGACGGGGCTAATGAAAAACTGTTTTTT. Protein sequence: CASSLDGANEKLFF.

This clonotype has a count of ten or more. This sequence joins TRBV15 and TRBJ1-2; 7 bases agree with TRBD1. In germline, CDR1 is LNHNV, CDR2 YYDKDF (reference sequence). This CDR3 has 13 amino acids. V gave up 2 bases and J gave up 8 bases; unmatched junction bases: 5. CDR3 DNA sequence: TGTGCCACCAGCAGACGACAGGGTCGCGGCTACACCTTC. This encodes CATSRRQGRGYTF. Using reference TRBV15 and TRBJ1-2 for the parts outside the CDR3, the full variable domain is DAMVIQNPRYQVTQFGKPVTLSCSQTLNHNVMYWYQQKSSQAPKLLFHYYDKDFNNEADTPDNFQSRRPNTSFCFLDIRSPGLGDTAMYLCATSRRQGRGYTFGSGTRLTVV.

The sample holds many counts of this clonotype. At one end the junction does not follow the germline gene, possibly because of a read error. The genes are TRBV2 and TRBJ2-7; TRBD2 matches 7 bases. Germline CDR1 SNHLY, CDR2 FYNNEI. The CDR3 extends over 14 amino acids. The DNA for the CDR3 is TGCGCCAGCAGCGCGGGGGACCGCTCCTACGAGCAGTACTTC. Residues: CASSAGDRSYEQYF.

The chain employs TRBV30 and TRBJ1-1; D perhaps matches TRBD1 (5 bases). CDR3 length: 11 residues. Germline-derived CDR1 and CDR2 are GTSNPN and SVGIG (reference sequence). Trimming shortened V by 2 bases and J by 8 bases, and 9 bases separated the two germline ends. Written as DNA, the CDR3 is TGTGCCTGGAGTACACGGACAGAAGCTTTCTTT. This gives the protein CAWSTRTEAFF.

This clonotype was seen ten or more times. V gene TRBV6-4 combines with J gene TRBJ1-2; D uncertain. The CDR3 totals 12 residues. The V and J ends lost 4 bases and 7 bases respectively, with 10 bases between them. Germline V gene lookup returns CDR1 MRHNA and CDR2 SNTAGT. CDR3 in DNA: TGTGCCAGCAGTGTGGGTTTGGCTGGCTACACCTTC. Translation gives CASSVGLAGYTF.

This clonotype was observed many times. For the CDR3, the DNA is TGTGCCACCAGCGGGATTACGGGGGCCCGAGTTGGGGAGACCCAGTACTTC. Translating it yields CATSGITGARVGETQYF. The chain employs TRBV15 and TRBJ2-5; D is tentatively TRBD1 or TRBD2 (6 bases each). Trimming cost V 5 bases and J 5 bases, with 24 bases left between them. The CDR3 is made up of 17 amino acids. The germline CDR1 and CDR2 sequences are LNHNV and YYDKDF (reference sequence).

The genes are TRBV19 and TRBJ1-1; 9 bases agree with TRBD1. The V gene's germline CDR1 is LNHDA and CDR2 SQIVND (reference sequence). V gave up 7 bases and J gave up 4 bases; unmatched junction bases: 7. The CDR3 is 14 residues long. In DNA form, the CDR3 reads TGTGCCAGTATCAACAGGGGGCTGGGCACTGAAGCTTTCTTT. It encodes CASINRGLGTEAFF.